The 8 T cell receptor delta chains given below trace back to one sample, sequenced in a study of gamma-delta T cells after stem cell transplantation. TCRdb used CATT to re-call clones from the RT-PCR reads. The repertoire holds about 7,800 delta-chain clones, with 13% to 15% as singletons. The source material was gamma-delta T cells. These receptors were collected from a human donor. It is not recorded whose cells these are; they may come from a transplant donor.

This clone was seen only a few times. In DNA, the CDR3 is TGTGCAGCAAGCGATTGTAGGGGATCCTCCAGACCCCTGATCTTT. This encodes CAASDCRGSSRPLIF. The rearrangement uses TRAV29/DV5 and TRDJ4; tentatively, D is TRDD3 (6 bases). The CDR3 extends over 15 amino acids. The V end lost 0 bases, the J end lost 0 bases, and 15 bases lay between the germline ends. Germline values: CDR1 NSMFDY, CDR2 ISSIKDK.

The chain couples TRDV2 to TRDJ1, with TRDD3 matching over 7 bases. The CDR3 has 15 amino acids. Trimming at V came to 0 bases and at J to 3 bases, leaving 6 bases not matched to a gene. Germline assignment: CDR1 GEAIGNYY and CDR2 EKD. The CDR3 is CACDTASGGADKLIF. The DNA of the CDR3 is TGTGCCTGTGACACCGCATCTGGGGGGGCCGATAAACTCATCTTT.

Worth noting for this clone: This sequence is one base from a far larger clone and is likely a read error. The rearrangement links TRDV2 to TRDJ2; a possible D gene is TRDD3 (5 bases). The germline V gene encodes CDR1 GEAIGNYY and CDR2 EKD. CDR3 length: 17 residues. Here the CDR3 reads CACDGGDLCWMTAQRFF. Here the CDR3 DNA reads TGTGCCTGTGACGGAGGGGACTTGTGTTGGATGACAGCACAACGCTTCTTT.

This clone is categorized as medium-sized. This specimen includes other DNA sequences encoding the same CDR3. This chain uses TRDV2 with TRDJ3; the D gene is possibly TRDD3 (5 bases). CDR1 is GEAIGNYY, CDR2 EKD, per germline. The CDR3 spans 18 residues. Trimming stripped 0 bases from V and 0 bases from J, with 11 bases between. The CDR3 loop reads CACDTGGPSSWDTRQMFF. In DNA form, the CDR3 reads TGTGCCTGTGACACCGGGGGGCCCAGCTCCTGGGACACCCGACAGATGTTTTTC.

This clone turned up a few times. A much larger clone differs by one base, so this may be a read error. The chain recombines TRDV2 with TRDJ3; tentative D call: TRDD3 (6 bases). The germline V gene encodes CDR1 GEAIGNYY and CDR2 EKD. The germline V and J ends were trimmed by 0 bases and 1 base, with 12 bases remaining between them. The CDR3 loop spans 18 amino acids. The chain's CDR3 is CACDTGGHGSWDTRQMFF. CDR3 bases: TGTGCCTGTGACACCGGGGGACACGGTTCCTGGGACACCCGACAGATGTTTTTC.

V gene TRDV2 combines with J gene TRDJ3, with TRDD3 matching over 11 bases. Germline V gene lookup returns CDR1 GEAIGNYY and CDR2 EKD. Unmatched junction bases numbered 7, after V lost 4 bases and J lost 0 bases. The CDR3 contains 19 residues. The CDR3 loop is CACDPVWGIHSWDTRQMFF. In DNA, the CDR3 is TGTGCCTGTGATCCCGTCTGGGGGATACACTCCTGGGACACCCGACAGATGTTTTTC.

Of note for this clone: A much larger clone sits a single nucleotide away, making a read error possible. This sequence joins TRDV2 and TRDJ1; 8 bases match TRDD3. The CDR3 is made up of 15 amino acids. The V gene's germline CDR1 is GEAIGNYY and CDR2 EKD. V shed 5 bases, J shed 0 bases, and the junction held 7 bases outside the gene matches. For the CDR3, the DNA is TGTGCCTGTGGCCCTTTACTGGGGGACACCGATAAACTCATCTTT. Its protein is CACGPLLGDTDKLIF.

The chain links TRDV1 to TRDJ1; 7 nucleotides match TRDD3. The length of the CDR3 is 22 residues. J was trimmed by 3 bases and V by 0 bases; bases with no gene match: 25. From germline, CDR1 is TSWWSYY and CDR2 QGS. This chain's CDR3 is CALGELILPSTGVVHMPDKLIF. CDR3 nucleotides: TGTGCTCTTGGGGAACTAATTCTCCCCAGTACTGGGGTGGTTCACATGCCCGATAAACTCATCTTT.